The TCR beta chain described here comes from a study of blood T cell repertoires in COVID-19. Turning to the study itself: Acute and convalescent COVID-19 specimens originated in the United States, Italy and Spain. Sample material is recorded as cDNA or gDNA derived from T cells, B-cell-depleted T cells, or PBMCs.

Trimming cost V 2 bases and J 7 bases, with 18 bases left between them. The CDR3 length is 16 residues. Germline CDR1 is MNHEY and CDR2 is SVGAGI. Per the study methods: Counts of nucleated cells, estimated from reference gene primer amplification, were obtained. Sequenced by immunoSEQ multiplex PCR; TCRdb stores in-frame clones only, minus some. V and J calls and clone size are copied from that table; D and trimming were computed from the DNA. Among about 190,000 clones, roughly nine tenths were seen once, and the ten largest hold 2.9%. The sample was peripheral blood. The chain carries TRBV6-5 and TRBJ2-1; D may be TRBD1 (6 bases). The sequence came from a woman in her twenties or thirties with active or convalescent COVID-19. The CDR3 nucleotides are TGTGCCAGCAGTTACGGCACAGGGCATCTCGGTAATGAGCAGTTCTTC. Protein product: CASSYGTGHLGNEQFF.